This T cell receptor (beta chain) was identified during a study of T cells in Graves' hyperthyroidism and ophthalmopathy. TCR beta CDR3 sequences were amplified from RNA transcripts. The HTBI primer set served for first-round RT-PCR of the TCR CDR3. In TCRdb, the multiplex PCR reads were re-called with MiXCR into one record per CDR3 protein. The sample has roughly 500,000 distinct CDR3 sequences; approximately 49% are singletons. The V gene end was trimmed by 6 bases and the J gene end by 5 bases; junction bases not matched to a gene: 4. The CDR3 is made up of 12 amino acids. Germline values: CDR1 SQVTM, CDR2 ANQGSEA. Thyroid ultrasound, orbital computed tomography, clinical symptoms, and serum thyroxine and TRAb underpinned diagnoses.

Sequencing was performed on peripheral blood or thyroid tissue (not recorded which). This TCR was sampled from an adult woman with Graves' disease, either hyperthyroidism or ophthalmopathy (not recorded which). This chain joins TRBV29-1 and TRBJ2-7, with 10 bases that match TRBD1. CDR3 sequence reads: CSVGQGNDEQYF. The CDR3 coding sequence is TGCAGCGTGGGACAGGGGAACGACGAGCAGTACTTC.